This section outlines one T cell receptor (beta chain) sequence together with its context. This specimen belongs to a study of post-analysis software for immune sequencing data. cDNA libraries for TCR beta contained unique molecular identifiers. Each CDR3 protein gets one entry after TCRdb re-called the PCR reads with MiXCR. Counted here are roughly 620,000 distinct CDR3 sequences, 44% occurring once; the ten biggest clones make up roughly 1.7%. The source of this sequence is a girl aged 5 to 17 with multiple sclerosis. Sequenced material: blood.

The CDR3 protein is CASSPRVPSGNYEQYF. CDR3 nucleotides: TGTGCCAGCTCACCACGTGTGCCCTCAGGGAACTACGAGCAGTACTTC. The gene calls are TRBV18 and TRBJ2-7; tentatively, D is TRBD1 (5 bases). CDR3 length: 16 residues. Trimming stripped 1 base from V and 3 bases from J, with 16 bases between. From germline, CDR1 is KGHSH and CDR2 LQKENI.